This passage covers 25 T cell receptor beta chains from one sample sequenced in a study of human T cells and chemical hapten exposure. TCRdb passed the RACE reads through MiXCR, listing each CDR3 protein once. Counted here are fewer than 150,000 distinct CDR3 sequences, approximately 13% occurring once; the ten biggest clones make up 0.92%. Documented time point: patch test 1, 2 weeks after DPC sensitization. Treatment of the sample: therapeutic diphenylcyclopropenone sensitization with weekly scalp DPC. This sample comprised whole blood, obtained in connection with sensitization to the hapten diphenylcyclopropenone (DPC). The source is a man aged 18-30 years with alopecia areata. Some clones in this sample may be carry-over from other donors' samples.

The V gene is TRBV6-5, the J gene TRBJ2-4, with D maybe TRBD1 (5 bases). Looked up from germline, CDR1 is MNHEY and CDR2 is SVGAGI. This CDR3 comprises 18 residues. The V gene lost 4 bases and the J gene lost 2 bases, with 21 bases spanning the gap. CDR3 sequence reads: CASSSHHTVQDPKNIQYF. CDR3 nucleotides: TGTGCCAGCAGTTCGCATCACACCGTACAGGATCCCAAAAACATTCAGTACTTC.

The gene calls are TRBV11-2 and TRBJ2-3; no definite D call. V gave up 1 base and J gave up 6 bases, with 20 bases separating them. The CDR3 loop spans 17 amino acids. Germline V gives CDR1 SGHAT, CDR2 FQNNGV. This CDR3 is CASSLVLGSNVGDTQYF. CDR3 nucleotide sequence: TGTGCCAGCAGCTTAGTCCTGGGAAGTAATGTCGGGGATACGCAGTATTTT.

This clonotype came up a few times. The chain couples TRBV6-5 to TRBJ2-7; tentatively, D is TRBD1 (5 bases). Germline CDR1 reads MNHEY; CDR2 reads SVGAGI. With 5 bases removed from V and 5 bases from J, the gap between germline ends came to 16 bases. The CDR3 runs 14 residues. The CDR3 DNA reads TGTGCCAGCAGTCAAAACAAGGGGCTGGACGAGCAGTACTTC. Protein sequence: CASSQNKGLDEQYF.

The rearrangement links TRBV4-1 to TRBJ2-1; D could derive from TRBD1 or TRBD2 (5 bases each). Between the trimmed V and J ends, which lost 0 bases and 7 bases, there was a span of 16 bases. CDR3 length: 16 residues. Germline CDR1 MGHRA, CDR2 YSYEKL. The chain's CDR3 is CASSQDGAGRHNEQFF. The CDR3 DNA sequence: TGCGCCAGCAGCCAAGACGGGGCAGGGCGCCATAATGAGCAGTTCTTC.

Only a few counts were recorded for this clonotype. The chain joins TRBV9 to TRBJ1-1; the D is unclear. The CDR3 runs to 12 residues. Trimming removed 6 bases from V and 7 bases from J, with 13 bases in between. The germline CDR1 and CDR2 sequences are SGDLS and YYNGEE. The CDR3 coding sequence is TGTGCCAGCAACGACTTATACAGTGAAGCTTTCTTT. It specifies CASNDLYSEAFF.

The CDR3 reads CASSLVSDREHQPQHF. For the CDR3, the DNA is TGTGCCAGCAGCTTAGTCTCTGACAGGGAGCACCAGCCCCAGCATTTT. The chain links TRBV7-9 to TRBJ1-5; 7 bases are shared with TRBD1. The CDR3 length is 16 residues. The germline gives CDR1 SEHNR, CDR2 FQNEAQ (reference sequence). With 1 base clipped from V and 7 bases from J, the junction kept 10 bases outside the gene matches.

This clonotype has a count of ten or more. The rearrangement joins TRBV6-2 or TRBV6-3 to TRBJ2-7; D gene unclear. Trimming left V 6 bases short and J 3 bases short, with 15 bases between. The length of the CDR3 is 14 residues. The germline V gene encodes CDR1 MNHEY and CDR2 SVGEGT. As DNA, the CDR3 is TGTGCCAGCAGCCTCCACGGTCAGAACTACGAGCAGTACTTC. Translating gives CASSLHGQNYEQYF.

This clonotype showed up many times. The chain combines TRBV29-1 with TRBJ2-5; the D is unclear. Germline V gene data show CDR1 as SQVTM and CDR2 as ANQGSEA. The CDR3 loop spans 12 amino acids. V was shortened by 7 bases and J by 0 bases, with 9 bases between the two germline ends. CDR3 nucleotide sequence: TGCAGCGCAAACCCGCACCAAGAGACCCAGTACTTC. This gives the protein CSANPHQETQYF.

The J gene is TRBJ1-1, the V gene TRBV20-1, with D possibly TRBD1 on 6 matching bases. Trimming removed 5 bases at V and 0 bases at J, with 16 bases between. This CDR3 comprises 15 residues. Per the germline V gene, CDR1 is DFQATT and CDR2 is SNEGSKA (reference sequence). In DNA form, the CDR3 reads TGCAGTGCTCAATCCCTGACAGGCATGAACACTGAAGCTTTCTTT. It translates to CSAQSLTGMNTEAFF.

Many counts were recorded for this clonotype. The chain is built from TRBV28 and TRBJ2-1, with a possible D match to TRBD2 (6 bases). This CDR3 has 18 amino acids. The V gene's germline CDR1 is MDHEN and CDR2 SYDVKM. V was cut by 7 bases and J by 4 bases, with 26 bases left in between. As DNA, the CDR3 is TGTGCCAGCACCACCGGCCCGGGTGGGGGGAGCCATTACAATGAGCAGTTCTTC. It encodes CASTTGPGGGSHYNEQFF.

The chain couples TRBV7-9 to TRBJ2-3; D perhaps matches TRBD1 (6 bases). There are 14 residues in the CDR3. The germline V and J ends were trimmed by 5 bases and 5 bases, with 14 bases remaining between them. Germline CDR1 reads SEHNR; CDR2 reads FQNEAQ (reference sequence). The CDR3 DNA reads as TGTGCCAGCAGCCACGAAACAGGGCTAGATACGCAGTATTTT. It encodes CASSHETGLDTQYF.

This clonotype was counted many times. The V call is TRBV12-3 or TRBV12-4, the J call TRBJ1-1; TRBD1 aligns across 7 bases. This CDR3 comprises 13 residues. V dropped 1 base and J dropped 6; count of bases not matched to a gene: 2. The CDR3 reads CASSLGDSSEAFF. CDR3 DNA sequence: TGTGCCAGCAGTTTAGGGGACAGCTCTGAAGCTTTCTTT.

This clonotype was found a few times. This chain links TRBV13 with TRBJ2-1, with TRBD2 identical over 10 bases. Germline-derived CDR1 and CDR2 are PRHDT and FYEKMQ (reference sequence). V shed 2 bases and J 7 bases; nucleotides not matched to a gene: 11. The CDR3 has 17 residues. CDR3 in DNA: TGTGCCAGCAGCTTATCGAGCGGGGGGGCCTTTAAAAATGAGCAGTTCTTC. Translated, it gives CASSLSSGGAFKNEQFF.

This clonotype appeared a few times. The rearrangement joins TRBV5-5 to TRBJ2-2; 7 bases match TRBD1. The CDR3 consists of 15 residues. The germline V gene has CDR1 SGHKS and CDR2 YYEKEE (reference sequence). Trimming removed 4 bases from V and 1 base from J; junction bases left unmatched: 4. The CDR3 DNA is TGTGCCAGCAGCCCATGGACAGGGAACACCGGGGAGCTGTTTTTT. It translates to CASSPWTGNTGELFF.

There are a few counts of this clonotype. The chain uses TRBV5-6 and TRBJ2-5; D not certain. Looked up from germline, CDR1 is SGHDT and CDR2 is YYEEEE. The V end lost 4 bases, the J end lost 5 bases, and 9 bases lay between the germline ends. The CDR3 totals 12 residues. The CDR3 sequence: CASSRPGETQYF. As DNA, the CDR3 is TGTGCCAGCAGCCGACCCGGGGAGACCCAGTACTTC.

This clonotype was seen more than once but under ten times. The CDR3 sequence is CSACPPDSNIQYF. The CDR3 nucleotides read TGCAGTGCTTGCCCTCCGGACAGCAACATTCAGTACTTC. The V call is TRBV20-1, the J call TRBJ2-4; D possibly corresponds to TRBD1 (6 bases). The CDR3 has 13 residues. CDR1 is DFQATT and CDR2 is SNEGSKA in the germline V gene (reference sequence). The V and J ends lost 5 bases and 7 bases respectively, with 15 bases between them.

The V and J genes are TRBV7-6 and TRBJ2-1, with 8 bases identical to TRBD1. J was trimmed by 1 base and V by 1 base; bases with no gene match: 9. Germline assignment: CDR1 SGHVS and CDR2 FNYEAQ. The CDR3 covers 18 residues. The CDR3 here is CASSLGSRGPGSYNEQFF. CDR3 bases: TGTGCCAGCAGCTTAGGAAGCAGGGGGCCAGGGTCCTACAATGAGCAGTTCTTC.

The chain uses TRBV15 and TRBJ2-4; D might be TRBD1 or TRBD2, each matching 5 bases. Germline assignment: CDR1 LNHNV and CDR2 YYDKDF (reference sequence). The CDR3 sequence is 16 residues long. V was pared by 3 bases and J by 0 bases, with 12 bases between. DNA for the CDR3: TGTGCCACCAGCAGGGGGACCGGGACAGCCAAAAACATTCAGTACTTC. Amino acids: CATSRGTGTAKNIQYF. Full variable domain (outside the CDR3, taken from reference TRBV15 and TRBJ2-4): DAMVIQNPRYQVTQFGKPVTLSCSQTLNHNVMYWYQQKSSQAPKLLFHYYDKDFNNEADTPDNFQSRRPNTSFCFLDIRSPGLGDTAMYLCATSRGTGTAKNIQYFGAGTRLSVL.

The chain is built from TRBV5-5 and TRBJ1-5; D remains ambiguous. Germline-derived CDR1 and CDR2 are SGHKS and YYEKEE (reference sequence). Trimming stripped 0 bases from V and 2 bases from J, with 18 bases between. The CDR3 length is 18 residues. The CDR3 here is CASSLGARTLRGNQPQHF. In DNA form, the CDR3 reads TGTGCCAGCAGCTTGGGGGCGCGGACTCTCCGGGGCAATCAGCCCCAGCATTTT.

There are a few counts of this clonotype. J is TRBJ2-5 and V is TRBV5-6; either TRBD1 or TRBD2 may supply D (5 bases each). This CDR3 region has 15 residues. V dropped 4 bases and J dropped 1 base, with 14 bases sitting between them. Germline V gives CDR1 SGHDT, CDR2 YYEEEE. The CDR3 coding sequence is TGTGCCAGCAGCCGACCTACAGGAGGCCAAGAGACCCAGTACTTC. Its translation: CASSRPTGGQETQYF.

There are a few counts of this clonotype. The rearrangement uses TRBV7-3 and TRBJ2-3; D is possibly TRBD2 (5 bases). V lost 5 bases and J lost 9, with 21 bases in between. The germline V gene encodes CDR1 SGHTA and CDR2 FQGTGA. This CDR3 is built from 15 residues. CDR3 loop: CASSPSWTPTGTQYF. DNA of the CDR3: TGTGCCAGCAGCCCTAGCTGGACCCCGACTGGGACGCAGTATTTT.

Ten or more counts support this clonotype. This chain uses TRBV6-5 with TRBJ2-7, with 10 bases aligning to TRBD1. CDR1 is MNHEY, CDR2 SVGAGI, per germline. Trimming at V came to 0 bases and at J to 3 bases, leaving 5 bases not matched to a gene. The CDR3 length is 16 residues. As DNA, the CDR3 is TGTGCCAGCAGTTACTCTTGGACAGGGGGGATCTACGAGCAGTACTTC. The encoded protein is CASSYSWTGGIYEQYF.

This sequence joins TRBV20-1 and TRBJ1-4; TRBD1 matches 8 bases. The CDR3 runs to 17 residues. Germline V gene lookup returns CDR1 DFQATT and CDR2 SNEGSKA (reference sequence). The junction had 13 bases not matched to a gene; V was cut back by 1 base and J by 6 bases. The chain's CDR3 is CSARGPHQSGGDEKLFF. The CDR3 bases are TGCAGTGCTAGAGGACCCCATCAATCAGGGGGCGATGAAAAACTGTTTTTT.

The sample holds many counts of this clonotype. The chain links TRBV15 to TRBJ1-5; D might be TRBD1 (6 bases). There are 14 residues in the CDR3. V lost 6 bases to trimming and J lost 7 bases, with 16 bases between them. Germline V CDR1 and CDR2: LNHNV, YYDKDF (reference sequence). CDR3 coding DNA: TGTGCCACCAGAGAGACGGGGGGCGGGCAGCCCCAGCATTTT. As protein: CATRETGGGQPQHF.

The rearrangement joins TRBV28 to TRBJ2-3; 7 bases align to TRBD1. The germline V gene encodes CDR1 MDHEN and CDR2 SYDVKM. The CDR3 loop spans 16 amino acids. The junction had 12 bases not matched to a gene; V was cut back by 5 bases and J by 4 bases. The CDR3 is CASSTAWDSNPDTQYF. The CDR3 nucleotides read TGTGCCAGCAGTACAGCTTGGGACAGCAACCCAGATACGCAGTATTTT.